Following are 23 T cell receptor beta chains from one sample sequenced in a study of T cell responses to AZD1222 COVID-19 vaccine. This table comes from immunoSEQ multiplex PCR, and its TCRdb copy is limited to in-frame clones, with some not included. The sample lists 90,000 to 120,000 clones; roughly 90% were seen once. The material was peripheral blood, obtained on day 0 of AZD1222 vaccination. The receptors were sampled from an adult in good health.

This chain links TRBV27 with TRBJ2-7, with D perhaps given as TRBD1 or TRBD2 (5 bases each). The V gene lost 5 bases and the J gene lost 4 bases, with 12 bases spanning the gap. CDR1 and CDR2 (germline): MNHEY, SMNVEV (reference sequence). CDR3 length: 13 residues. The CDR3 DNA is TGTGCCAGCAGTCGGGACGGCCCTTACGAGCAGTACTTC. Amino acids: CASSRDGPYEQYF.

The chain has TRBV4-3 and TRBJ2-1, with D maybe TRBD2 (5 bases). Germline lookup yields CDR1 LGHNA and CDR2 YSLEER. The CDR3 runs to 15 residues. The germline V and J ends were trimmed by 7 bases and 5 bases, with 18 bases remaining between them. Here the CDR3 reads CASKGNSATHNEQFF. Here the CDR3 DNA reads TGCGCCAGCAAGGGAAATAGCGCGACGCACAATGAGCAGTTCTTC.

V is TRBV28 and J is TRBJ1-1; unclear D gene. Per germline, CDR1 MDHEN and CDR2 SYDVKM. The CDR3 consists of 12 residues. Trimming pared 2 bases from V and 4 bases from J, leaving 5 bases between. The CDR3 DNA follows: TGTGCCAGCAGTTTAAGGACCACTGAAGCTTTCTTT. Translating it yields CASSLRTTEAFF.

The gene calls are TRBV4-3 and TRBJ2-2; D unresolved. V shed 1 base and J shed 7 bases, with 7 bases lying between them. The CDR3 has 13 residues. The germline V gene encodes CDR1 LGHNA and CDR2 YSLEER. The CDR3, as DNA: TGCGCCAGCAGCCAAGTAGGTAGCGGGGAGCTGTTTTTT. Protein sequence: CASSQVGSGELFF.

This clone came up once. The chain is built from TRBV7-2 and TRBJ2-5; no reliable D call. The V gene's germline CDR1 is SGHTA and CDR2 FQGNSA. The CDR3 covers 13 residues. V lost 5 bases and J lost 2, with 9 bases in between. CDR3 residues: CASSPGWQETQYF. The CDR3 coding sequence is TGTGCCAGCAGCCCCGGGTGGCAAGAGACCCAGTACTTC.

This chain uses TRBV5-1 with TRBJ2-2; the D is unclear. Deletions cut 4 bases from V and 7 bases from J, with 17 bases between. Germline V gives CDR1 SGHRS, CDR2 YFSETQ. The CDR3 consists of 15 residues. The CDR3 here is CASSLRLADGGELFF. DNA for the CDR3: TGCGCCAGCAGCCTGAGACTGGCGGATGGCGGGGAGCTGTTTTTT.

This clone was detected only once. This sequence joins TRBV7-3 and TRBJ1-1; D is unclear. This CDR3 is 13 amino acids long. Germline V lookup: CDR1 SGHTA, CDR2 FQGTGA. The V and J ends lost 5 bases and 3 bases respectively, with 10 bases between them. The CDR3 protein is CASSPAKDTEAFF. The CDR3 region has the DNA TGTGCCAGCAGCCCCGCTAAGGACACTGAAGCTTTCTTT.

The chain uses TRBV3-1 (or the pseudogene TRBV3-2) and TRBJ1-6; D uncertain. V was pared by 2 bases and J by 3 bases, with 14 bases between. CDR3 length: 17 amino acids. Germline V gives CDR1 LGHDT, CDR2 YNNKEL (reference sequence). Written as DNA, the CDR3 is TGTGCCAGCAGCCAACAAAGCCCCGGCAGCTATAATTCACCCCTCCACTTT. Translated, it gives CASSQQSPGSYNSPLHF.

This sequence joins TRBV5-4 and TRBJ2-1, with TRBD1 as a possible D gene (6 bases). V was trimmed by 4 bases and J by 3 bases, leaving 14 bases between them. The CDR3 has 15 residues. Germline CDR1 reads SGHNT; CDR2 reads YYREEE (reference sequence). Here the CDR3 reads CASSISGQIYNEQFF. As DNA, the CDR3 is TGTGCCAGCAGCATATCGGGACAAATCTACAATGAGCAGTTCTTC.

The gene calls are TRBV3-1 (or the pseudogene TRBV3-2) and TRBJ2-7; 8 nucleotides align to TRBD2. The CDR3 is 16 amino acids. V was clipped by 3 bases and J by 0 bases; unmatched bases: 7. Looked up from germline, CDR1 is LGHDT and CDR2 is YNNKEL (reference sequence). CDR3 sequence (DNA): TGTGCCAGCAGCCACGAATCCGGGAGGGGCTCCTACGAGCAGTACTTC. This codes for CASSHESGRGSYEQYF.

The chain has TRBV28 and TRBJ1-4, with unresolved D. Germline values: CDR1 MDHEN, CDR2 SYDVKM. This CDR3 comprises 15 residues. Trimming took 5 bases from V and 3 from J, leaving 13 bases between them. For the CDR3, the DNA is TGTGCCAGCAGTCCCCTTTCGGGAGCTAATGAAAAACTGTTTTTT. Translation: CASSPLSGANEKLFF.

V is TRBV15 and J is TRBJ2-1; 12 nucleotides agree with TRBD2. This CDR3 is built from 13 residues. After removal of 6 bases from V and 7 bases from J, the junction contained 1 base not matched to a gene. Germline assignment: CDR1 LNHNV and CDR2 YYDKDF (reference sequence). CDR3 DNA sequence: TGTGCCACCAGGACTAGCGGGAGTAATGAGCAGTTCTTC. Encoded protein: CATRTSGSNEQFF.

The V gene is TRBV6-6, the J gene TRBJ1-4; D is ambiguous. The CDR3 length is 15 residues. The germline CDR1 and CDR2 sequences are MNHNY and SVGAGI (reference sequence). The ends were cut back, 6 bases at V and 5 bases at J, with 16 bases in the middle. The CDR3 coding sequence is TGTGCCAGCAGCCCCACAGCGGGCTCAAATGAAAAACTGTTTTTT. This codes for CASSPTAGSNEKLFF.

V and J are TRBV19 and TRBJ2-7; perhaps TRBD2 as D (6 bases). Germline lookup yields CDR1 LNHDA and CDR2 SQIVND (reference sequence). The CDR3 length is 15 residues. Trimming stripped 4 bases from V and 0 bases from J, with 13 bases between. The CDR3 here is CASSNPGGISYEQYF. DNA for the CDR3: TGTGCCAGTAGTAACCCTGGGGGGATCTCCTACGAGCAGTACTTC.

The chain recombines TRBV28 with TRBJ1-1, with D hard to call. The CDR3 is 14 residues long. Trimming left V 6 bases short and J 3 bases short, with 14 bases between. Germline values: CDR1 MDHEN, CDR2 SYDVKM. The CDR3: CASSGPIGHTEAFF. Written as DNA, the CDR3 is TGTGCCAGCAGCGGACCGATAGGCCACACTGAAGCTTTCTTT.

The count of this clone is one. CDR3 region: CASSLLWTFNQPQHF. The CDR3 DNA is TGTGCCAGCAGTTTGCTTTGGACATTTAATCAGCCCCAGCATTTT. The J gene is TRBJ1-5, the V gene TRBV28; D is perhaps TRBD1 (5 bases). The CDR3 runs 15 residues. Trimming pared 3 bases from V and 4 bases from J, leaving 13 bases between. Germline CDR1 MDHEN, CDR2 SYDVKM. Combining the CDR3 with reference TRBV28 and TRBJ1-5 gives the whole variable domain DVKVTQSSRYLVKRTGEKVFLECVQDMDHENMFWYRQDPGLGLRLIYFSYDVKMKEKGDIPEGYSVSREKKERFSLILESASTNQTSMYLCASSLLWTFNQPQHFGDGTRLSIL.

The CDR3 loop is CASSEVGVQETQYF. The CDR3, as DNA: TGTGCCAGCAGTGAAGTGGGGGTACAAGAGACCCAGTACTTC. This chain connects TRBV2 to TRBJ2-5; D may match TRBD1 or TRBD2 (5 bases each). The germline gives CDR1 SNHLY, CDR2 FYNNEI. With 1 base removed from V and 2 bases from J, the gap between germline ends came to 8 bases. The CDR3 extends over 14 amino acids.

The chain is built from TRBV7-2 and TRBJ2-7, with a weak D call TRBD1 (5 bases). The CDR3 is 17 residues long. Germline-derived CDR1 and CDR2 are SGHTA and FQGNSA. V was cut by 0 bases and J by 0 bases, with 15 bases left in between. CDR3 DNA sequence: TGTGCCAGCAGCTTAGCTCTTGACAGTCAAAGCTCCTACGAGCAGTACTTC. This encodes CASSLALDSQSSYEQYF.

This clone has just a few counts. CDR3 sequence reads: CASSPRGQGGGRNTEAFF. CDR3 bases: TGTGCCAGCAGTCCACGTGGGCAGGGGGGAGGAAGGAACACTGAAGCTTTCTTT. This rearrangement joins TRBV7-2 to TRBJ1-1; 7 bases map to TRBD1. The CDR3 runs to 18 residues. CDR1 is SGHTA and CDR2 is FQGNSA in the germline V gene. The trim removed 6 bases at V and 1 base at J, leaving 17 bases unmatched. Looking up the rest from reference TRBV7-2 and TRBJ1-1 gives the full variable domain: GAGVSQSPSNKVTEKGKDVELRCDPISGHTALYWYRQSLGQGLEFLIYFQGNSAPDKSGLPSDRFSAERTGGSVSTLTIQRTQQEDSAVYLCASSPRGQGGGRNTEAFFGQGTRLTVV.

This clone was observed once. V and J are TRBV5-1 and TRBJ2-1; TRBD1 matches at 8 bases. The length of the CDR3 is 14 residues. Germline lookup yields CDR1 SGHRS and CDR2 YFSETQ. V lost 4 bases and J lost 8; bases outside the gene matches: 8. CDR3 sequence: CASSTLTGEDEQFF. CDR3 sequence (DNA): TGCGCCAGCAGCACATTGACAGGGGAGGATGAGCAGTTCTTC.

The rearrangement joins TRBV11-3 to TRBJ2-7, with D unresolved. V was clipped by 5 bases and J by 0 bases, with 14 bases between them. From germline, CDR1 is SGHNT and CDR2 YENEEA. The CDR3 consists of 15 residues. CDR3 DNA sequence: TGTGCCAGCAGCGCCAGCCGGAATCCCTCCTACGAGCAGTACTTC. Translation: CASSASRNPSYEQYF.

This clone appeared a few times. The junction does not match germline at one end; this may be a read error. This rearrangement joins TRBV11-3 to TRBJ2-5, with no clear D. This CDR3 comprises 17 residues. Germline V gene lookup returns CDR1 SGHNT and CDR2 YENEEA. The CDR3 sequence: CASSLDGRPPSGETQYF. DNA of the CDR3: TGTGCCAGCAGCCTAGATGGACGGCCGCCCTCAGGAGAGACCCAGTACTTC. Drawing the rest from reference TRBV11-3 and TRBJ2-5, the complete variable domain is EAGVVQSPRYKIIEKKQPVAFWCNPISGHNTLYWYLQNLGQGPELLIRYENEEAVDDSQLPKDRFSAERLKGVDSTLKIQPAELGDSAVYLCASSLDGRPPSGETQYFGPGTRLLVL.

CDR3 residues: CASSFGTGREKLFF. DNA of the CDR3: TGCGCCAGCAGCTTTGGGACAGGACGGGAAAAACTGTTTTTT. The chain recombines TRBV5-1 with TRBJ1-4, with 8 bases matching TRBD1. The CDR3 totals 14 residues. The V and J ends lost 2 bases and 8 bases, in that order; junction bases with no gene match: 5. Per germline, CDR1 SGHRS and CDR2 YFSETQ.